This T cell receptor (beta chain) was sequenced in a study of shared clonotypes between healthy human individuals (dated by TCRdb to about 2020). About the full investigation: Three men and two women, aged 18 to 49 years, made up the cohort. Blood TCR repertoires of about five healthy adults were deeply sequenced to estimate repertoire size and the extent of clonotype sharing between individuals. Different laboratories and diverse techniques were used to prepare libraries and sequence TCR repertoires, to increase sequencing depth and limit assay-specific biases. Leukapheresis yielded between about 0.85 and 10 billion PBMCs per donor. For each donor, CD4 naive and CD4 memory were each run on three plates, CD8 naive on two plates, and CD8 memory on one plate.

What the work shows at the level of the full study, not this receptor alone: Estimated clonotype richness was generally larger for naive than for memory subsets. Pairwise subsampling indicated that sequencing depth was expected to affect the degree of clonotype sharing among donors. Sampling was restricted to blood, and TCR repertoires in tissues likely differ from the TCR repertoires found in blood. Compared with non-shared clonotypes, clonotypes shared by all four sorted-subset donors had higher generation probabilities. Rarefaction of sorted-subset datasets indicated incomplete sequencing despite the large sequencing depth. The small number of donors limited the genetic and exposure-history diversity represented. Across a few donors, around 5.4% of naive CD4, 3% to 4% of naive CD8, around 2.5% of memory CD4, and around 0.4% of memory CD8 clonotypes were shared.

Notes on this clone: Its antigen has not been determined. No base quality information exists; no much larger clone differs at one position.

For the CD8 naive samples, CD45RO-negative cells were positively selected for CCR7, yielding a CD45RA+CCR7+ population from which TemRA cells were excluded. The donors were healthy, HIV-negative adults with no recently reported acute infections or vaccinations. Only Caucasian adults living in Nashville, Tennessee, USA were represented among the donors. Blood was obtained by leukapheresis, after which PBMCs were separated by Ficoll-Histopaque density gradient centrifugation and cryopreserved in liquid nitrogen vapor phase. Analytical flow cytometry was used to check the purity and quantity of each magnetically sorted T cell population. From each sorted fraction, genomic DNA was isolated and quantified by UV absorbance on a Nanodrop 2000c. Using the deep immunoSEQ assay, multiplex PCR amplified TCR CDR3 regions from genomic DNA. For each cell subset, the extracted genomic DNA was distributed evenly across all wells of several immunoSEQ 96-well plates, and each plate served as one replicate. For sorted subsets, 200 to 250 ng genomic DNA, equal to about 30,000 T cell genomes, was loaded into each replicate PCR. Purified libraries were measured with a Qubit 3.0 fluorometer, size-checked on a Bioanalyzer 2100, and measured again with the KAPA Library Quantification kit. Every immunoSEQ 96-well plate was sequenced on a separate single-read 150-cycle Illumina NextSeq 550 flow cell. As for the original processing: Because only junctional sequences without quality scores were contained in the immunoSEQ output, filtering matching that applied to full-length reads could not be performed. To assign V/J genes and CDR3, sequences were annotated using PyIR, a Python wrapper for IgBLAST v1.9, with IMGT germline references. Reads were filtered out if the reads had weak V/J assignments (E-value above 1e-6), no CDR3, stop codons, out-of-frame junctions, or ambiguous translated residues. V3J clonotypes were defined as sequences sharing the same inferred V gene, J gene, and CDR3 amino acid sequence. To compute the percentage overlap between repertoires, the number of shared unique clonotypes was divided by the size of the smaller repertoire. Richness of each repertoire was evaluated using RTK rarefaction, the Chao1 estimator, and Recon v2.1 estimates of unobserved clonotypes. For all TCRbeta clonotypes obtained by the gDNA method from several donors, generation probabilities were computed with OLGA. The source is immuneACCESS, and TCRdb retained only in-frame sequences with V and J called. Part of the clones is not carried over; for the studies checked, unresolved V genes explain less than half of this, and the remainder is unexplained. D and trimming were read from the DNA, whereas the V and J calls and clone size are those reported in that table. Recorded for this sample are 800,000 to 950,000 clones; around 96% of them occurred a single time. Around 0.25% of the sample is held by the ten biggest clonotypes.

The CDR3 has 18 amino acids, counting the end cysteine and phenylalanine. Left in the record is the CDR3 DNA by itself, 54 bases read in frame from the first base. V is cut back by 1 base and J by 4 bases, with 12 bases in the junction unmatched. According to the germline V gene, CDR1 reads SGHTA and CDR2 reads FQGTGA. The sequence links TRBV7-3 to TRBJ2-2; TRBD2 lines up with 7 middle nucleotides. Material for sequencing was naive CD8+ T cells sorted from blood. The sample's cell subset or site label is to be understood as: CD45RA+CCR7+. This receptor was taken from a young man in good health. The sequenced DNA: TGTGCCAGCAGCTTAAAAGGGTCAAGCGGGGCCCCCACCGGGGAGCTGTTTTTT. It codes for CASSLKGSSGAPTGELFF.